A single sample gave rise to the 5 T cell receptor beta chains below, sequenced in a study of T cell responses to AZD1222 COVID-19 vaccine. Sequencing used immunoSEQ multiplex PCR; TCRdb keeps in-frame clones, though not all of them. The data hold roughly 120,000 clones, with around 90% observed a single time. This specimen was peripheral blood, taken 28 days after the second dose of the MenACWY control vaccine. The receptors here all came from an adult who received the MenACWY meningococcal vaccine as a control.

On this clone: Other DNA variants within this sample encode the same CDR3. This rearrangement joins TRBV19 to TRBJ2-1, with TRBD2 identical over 10 bases. CDR1 is LNHDA, CDR2 SQIVND, per germline (reference sequence). This CDR3 contains 14 residues. After removal of 6 bases from V and 6 bases from J, the junction contained 5 bases not matched to a gene. Here the CDR3 reads CASSRGLAPNEQFF. The CDR3 DNA reads TGTGCCAGTAGCCGGGGACTAGCGCCCAATGAGCAGTTCTTC.

This chain joins TRBV2 and TRBJ2-3; 7 nucleotides match TRBD2. Germline CDR1 is SNHLY and CDR2 is FYNNEI. V dropped 5 bases and J dropped 0; count of bases not matched to a gene: 8. This CDR3 has 16 residues. The CDR3 nucleotides read TGTGCCAGCAGTCGATACCTAGCGGATAGCACAGATACGCAGTATTTT. Protein product: CASSRYLADSTDTQYF.

A single count supports this clone. The CDR3 bases are TGTGCCAGCAGTCCCACGTGGACAGGGGATTCACCCCTCCACTTT. It specifies CASSPTWTGDSPLHF. The chain employs TRBV27 and TRBJ1-6; 9 positions agree with TRBD1. Germline CDR1 reads MNHEY; CDR2 reads SMNVEV (reference sequence). The ends lost 5 bases at V and 8 bases at J; junction bases unmatched: 7. There are 15 residues in the CDR3.

The chain recombines TRBV28 with TRBJ2-2, with 11 bases fitting TRBD2. The CDR3 has 16 residues. Germline CDR1 reads MDHEN; CDR2 reads SYDVKM. Trimming cost V 6 bases and J 2 bases; bases outside gene matches: 5. This chain's CDR3 is CASRGGTSGNTGELFF. The CDR3 coding sequence is TGTGCCAGCAGGGGCGGGACTAGCGGAAACACCGGGGAGCTGTTTTTT.

The V gene is TRBV6-5, the J gene TRBJ2-7; D unclear. The CDR3 has 14 amino acids. Germline assignment: CDR1 MNHEY and CDR2 SVGAGI. V lost 0 bases, J lost 1 base, and 7 bases lay in between. Here the CDR3 reads CASSYSKGSYEQYF. The CDR3 nucleotides are TGTGCCAGCAGTTACTCAAAAGGGTCCTACGAGCAGTACTTC.